The sequence of this T cell receptor (beta chain) was determined in a study of Ad26.COV2.S vaccination and SARS-CoV-2 variants. Overall study: Donor joined the COV1001 Ad26.COV2.S trial arm. Study-level results: While placebo recipients had lower spike-specific TCR breadth, vaccine recipients had more.

This table comes from immunoSEQ multiplex PCR, and its TCRdb copy is limited to in-frame clones, with some not included. This table holds some 480,000 clones, around 90% found once. Treatment noted: around 19 received Ad26.COV2.S at low or high dose, single or two shots; 5 received placebo; per-sample allocation not given. Collection of the samples took place on day 63 after the first injection of vaccine or placebo. A remark on this clone: Its target is unknown.

The CDR3 contains 13 residues. The V and J ends lost 6 bases and 2 bases, in that order; junction bases with no gene match: 3. Per the germline V gene, CDR1 is SNHLY and CDR2 is FYNNEI. The material sequenced was peripheral blood, taken in a trial of Ad26.COV2.S vaccine versus placebo. The receptor was derived from a person aged 18-65 years who received the Ad26.COV2.S COVID-19 vaccine or a placebo. This chain connects TRBV2 to TRBJ1-2; 7 bases align to TRBD1. Here the CDR3 reads CASRGGQNYGYTF. The CDR3 DNA sequence: TGTGCCAGCAGGGGGGGACAGAACTATGGCTACACCTTC. Looking up the rest from reference TRBV2 and TRBJ1-2 gives the full variable domain: EPEVTQTPSHQVTQMGQEVILRCVPISNHLYFYWYRQILGQKVEFLVSFYNNEISEKSEIFDDQFSVERPDGSNFTLKIRSTKLEDSAMYFCASRGGQNYGYTFGSGTRLTVV.